Listed here is a single TCR beta chain. Its antigen remains unidentified. Trimming took 8 bases from V and 0 from J, leaving 7 bases between them. The CDR3 has 12 residues. Looked up from germline, CDR1 is MNHEY and CDR2 is SMNVEV (reference sequence). The data derive from a study of Ad26.COV2.S vaccination and SARS-CoV-2 variants. Study results and limitations: Substantial response breadth was reportedly seen for spike-specific CD8+ and CD4+ T cells after vaccination.

The protocol was immunoSEQ multiplex PCR, while the TCRdb copy is restricted to in-frame clones and leaves out a portion. Altogether about 180,000 clones are present, approximately 90% being singletons, with the ten largest covering 4.5% to 7.5%. Sequencing was performed on peripheral blood, taken after recovery from COVID-19. The source of this sequence is a human donor who had recovered from COVID-19. The gene calls are TRBV27 and TRBJ1-1; D gene unclear. The CDR3 reads CASGYLNTEAFF. CDR3 DNA: TGTGCCAGCGGCTATTTGAACACTGAAGCTTTCTTT.